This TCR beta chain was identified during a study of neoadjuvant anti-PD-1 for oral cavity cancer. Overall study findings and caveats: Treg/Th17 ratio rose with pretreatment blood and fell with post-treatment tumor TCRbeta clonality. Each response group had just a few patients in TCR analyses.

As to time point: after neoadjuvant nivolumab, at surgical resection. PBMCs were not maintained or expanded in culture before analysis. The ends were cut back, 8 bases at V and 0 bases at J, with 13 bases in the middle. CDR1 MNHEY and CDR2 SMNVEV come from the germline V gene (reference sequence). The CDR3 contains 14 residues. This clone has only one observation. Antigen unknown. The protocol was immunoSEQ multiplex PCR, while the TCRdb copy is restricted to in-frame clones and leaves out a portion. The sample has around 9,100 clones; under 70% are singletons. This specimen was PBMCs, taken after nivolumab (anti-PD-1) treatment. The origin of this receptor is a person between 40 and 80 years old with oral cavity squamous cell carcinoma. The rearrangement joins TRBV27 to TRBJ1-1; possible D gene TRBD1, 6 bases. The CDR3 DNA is TGTGCCAGCGCGGGACATATAATGAACACTGAAGCTTTCTTT. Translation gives CASAGHIMNTEAFF.